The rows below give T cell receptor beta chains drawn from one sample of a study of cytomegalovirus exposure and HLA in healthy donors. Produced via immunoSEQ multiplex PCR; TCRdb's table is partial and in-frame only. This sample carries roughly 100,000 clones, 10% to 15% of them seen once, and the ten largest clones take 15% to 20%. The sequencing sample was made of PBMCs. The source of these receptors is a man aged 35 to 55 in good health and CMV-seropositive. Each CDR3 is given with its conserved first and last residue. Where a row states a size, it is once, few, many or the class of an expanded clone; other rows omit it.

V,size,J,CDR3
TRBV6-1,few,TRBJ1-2,CASSEVGSGYTF
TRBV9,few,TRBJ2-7,CASSTARPDTASSYEQYF
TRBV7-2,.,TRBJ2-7,CASSLKASGRTNEQYF
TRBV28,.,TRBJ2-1,CASSRVAGYNEQFF
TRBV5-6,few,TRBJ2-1,CASSLLAGYNEQFF
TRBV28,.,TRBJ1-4,CASRTGGIGNEKLFF
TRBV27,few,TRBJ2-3,CASSPGTSGRDTQYF
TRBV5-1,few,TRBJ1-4,CASCGTITTNEKLFF
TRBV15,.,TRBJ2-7,CATSRDAMSGRYEQYF
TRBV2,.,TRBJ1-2,CASSEVRSPGYGYTF
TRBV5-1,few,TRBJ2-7,CASSLERESYEQYF
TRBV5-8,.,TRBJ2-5,CASSSIGRTGGLETQYF
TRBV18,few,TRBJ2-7,CARHRGQYF
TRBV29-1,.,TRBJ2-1,CSAYSGGSSYNEQFF
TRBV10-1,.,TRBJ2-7,CATSGTSGYEQYF
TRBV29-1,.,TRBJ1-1,CSVQGGGISEAFF
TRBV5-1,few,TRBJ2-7,CASSLDLGTGPYEQYF
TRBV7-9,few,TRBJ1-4,CASSFTATNEKLFF
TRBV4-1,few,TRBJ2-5,CASSQILTGTGRETQYF